This T cell receptor beta chain appears in the sequencing data of a study of CD8+ T cells in alopecia areata. Looking at the study overall: Treated patients received oral tofacitinib, 5 to 10 mg twice daily.

The CDR3 has 13 residues. Trimming at V came to 3 bases and at J to 6 bases, leaving 3 bases not matched to a gene. The V gene's germline CDR1 is SGHRS and CDR2 YFSETQ. This clone occurred a few times. Its antigen is unidentified. Sorting of CD4+ and CD8+ T cells was performed on PBMCs. Study results and caveats: Sequenced scalp T cells also include alphabeta T cells resident in normal skin.

TCR sequencing used cDNA made by reverse transcription of extracted RNA. Clones were read by immunoSEQ multiplex PCR, and TCRdb kept only the in-frame ones, dropping some. This table has 150,000 or so clones, about 51% appearing once. V and J are TRBV5-1 and TRBJ2-1, with 7 bases aligning to TRBD1. The sample here was CD8+ T cells sorted from blood, taken at week 0. This TCR was recovered from a human donor with alopecia areata. Here the CDR3 DNA reads TGCGCCAGCAGCTGGGGACAGTTCAATGAGCAGTTCTTC. Translated, it gives CASSWGQFNEQFF.